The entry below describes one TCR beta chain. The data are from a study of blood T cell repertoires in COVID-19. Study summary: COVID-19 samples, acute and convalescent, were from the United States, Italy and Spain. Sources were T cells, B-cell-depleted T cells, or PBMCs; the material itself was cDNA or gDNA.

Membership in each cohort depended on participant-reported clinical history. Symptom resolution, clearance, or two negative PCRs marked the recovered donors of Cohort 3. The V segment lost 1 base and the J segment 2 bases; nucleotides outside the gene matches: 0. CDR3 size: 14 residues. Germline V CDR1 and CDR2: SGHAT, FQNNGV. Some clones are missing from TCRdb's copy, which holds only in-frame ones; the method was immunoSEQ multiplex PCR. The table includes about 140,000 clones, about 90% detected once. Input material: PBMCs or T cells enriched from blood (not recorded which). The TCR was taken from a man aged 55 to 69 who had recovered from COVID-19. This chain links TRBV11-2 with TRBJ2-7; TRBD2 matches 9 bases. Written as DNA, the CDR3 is TGTGCCAGCAGCTTAGCTAGCGGGACCTACGAGCAGTACTTC. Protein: CASSLASGTYEQYF.